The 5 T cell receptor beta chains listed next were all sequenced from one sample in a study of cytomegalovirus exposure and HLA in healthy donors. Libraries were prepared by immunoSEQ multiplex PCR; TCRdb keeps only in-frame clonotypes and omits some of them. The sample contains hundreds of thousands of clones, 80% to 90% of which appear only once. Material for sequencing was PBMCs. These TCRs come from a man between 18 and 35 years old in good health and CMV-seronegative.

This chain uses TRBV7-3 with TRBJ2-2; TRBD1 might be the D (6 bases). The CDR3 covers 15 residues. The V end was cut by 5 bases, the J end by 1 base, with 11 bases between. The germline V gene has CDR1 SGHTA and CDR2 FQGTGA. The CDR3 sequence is CASSQGPLNTGELFF. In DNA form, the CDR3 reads TGTGCCAGCAGCCAGGGGCCGTTGAACACCGGGGAGCTGTTTTTT.

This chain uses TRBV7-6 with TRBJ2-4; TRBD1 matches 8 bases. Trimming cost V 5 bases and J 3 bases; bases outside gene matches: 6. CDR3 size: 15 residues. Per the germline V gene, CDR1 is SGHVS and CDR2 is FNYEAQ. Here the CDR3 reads CASSATQGVKNIQYF. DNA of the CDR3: TGTGCCAGCAGCGCGACACAGGGGGTCAAAAACATTCAGTACTTC.

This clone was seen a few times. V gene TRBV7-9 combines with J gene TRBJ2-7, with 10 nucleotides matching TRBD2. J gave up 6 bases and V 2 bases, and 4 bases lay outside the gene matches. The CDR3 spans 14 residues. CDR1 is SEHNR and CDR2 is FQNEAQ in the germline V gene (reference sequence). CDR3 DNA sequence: TGTGCCAGCAGCTTAACTAGCGGGAACCTCGAGCAGTACTTC. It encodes CASSLTSGNLEQYF.

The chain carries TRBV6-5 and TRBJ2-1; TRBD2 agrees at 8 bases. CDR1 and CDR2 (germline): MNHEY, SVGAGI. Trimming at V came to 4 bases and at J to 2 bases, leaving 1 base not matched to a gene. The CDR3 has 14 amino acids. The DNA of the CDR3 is TGTGCCAGCAGTTGGCGGGGGGCCTACAATGAGCAGTTCTTC. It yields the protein CASSWRGAYNEQFF.

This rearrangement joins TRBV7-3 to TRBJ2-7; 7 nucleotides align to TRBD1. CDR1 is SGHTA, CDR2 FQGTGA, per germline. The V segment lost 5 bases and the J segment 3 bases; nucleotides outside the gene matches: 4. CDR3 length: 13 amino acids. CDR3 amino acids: CASSKRDSYEQYF. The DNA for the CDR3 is TGTGCCAGCAGCAAACGGGACAGCTACGAGCAGTACTTC.